The clone carrying this T cell receptor beta chain was seen a handful of times. As yet, its antigen is unknown. PCR employed 60 Vbeta and 13 Jbeta primers. Assay used: immunoSEQ multiplex PCR; TCRdb lists only in-frame clones, some missing. Among about 170,000 clones listed, about 80% were seen once. Between the trimmed V and J ends, which lost 4 bases and 2 bases, there was a span of 12 bases. This CDR3 spans 15 amino acids. Germline V lookup: CDR1 SGHRS, CDR2 YFSETQ. The data were obtained in a study of cytomegalovirus exposure and HLA in healthy donors. General study findings and limits: Among donors in an Asian-associated ancestry cluster, a later analysis reportedly found fewer N-insertions than the approximately 700-donor mean. The study put some 150 TCR beta chains on its list as cytomegalovirus-associated. As a later analysis showed, a missense DCLRE1C variant was linked to trimming of TCR beta V- and J-genes. Earlier analysis found most TCR beta V segments productive about 87% or about 30% of the time.

This receptor was identified in a woman aged 45-60 years in good health and CMV-seronegative. The sequenced sample consisted of PBMCs. This rearrangement joins TRBV5-1 to TRBJ1-4, with D possibly being TRBD1 (5 bases). The chain's CDR3 is CASSAGRGTNEKLFF. The CDR3 region has the DNA TGCGCCAGCAGCGCCGGACGGGGGACTAATGAAAAACTGTTTTTT. The full variable domain, in which reference TRBV5-1 and TRBJ1-4 provide the parts outside the CDR3, is KAGVTQTPRYLIKTRGQQVTLSCSPISGHRSVSWYQQTPGQGLQFLFEYFSETQRNKGNFPGRFSGRQFSNSRSEMNVSTLELGDSALYLCASSAGRGTNEKLFFGSGTQLSVL.